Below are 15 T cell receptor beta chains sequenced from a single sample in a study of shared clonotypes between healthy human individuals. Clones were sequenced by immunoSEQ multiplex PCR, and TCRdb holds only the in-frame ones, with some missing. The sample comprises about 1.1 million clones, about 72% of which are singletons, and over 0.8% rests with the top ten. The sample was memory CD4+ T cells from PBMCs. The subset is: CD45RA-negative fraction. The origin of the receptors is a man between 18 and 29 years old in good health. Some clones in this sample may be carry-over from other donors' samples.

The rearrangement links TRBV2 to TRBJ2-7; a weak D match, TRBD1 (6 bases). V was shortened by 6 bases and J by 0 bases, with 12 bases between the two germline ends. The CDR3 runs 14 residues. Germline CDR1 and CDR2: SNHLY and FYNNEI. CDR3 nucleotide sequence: TGTGCCAGCAGGCTTACAGGGAGCTCCTACGAGCAGTACTTC. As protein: CASRLTGSSYEQYF.

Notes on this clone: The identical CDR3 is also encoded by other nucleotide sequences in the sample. CDR3 sequence (DNA): TGCAGCGTTGGGGGACCGAACACTGAAGCTTTCTTT. It specifies CSVGGPNTEAFF. The V call is TRBV29-1, the J call TRBJ1-1, with TRBD1 as a possible D gene (5 bases). The V end lost 4 bases, the J end lost 1 base, and 7 bases lay between the germline ends. This CDR3 spans 12 amino acids. Germline CDR1 SQVTM, CDR2 ANQGSEA.

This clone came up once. CDR3 sequence reads: CASTRSTQNTEAFF. The CDR3, as DNA: TGTGCCAGCACCCGGTCCACACAGAACACTGAAGCTTTCTTT. This chain links TRBV28 with TRBJ1-1; D call uncertain. The CDR3 has 14 amino acids. Germline V gives CDR1 MDHEN, CDR2 SYDVKM. The germline V and J ends were trimmed by 7 bases and 1 base, with 13 bases remaining between them.

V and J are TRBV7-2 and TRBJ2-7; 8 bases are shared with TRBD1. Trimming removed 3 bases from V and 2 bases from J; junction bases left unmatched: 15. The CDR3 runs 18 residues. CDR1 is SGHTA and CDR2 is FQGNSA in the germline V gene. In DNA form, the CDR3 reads TGTGCCAGCAGCTTCCGAAGTTCCCAGGGGGCCCTGACCTACGAGCAGTACTTC. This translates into CASSFRSSQGALTYEQYF.

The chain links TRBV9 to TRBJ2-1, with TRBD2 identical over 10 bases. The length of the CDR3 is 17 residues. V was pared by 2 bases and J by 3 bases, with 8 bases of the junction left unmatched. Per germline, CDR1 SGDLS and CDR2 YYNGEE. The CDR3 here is CASSVTGRTSGYNEQFF. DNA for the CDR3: TGTGCCAGCAGCGTCACGGGCCGGACTAGCGGCTACAATGAGCAGTTCTTC.

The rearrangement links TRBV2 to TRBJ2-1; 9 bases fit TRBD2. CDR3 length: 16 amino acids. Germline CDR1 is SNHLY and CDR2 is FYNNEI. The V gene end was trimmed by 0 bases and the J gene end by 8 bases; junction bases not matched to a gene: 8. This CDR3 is CASSEAAGGPRDEQFF. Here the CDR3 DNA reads TGTGCCAGCAGTGAAGCGGCGGGAGGGCCTCGAGATGAGCAGTTCTTC.

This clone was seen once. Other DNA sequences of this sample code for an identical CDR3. CDR3 nucleotides: TGTGCCTGGAGTCAAGAGGATACGCAGTATTTT. It translates to CAWSQEDTQYF. The V call is TRBV30, the J call TRBJ2-3; D not certain. The V and J ends lost 2 bases and 6 bases respectively, with 6 bases between them. The CDR3 is 11 residues long. Germline V gives CDR1 GTSNPN, CDR2 SVGIG (reference sequence).

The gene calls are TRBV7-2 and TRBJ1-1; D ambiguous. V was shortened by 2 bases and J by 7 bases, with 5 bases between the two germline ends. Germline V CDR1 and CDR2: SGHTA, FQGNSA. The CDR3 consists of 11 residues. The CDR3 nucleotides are TGTGCCAGCAGCTTATACAGTGAAGCTTTCTTT. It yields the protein CASSLYSEAFF.

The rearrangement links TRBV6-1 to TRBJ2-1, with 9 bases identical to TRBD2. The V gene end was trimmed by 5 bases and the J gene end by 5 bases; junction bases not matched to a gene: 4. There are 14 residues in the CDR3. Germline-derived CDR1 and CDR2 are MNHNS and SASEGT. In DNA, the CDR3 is TGTGCCAGCAGTCCCAGACTAGCGGACAATGAGCAGTTCTTC. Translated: CASSPRLADNEQFF.

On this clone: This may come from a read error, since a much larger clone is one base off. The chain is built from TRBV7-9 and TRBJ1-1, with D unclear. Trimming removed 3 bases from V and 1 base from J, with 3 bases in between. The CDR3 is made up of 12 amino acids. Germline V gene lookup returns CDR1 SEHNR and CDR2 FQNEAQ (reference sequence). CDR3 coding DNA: TGTGCCAGCAGCTTGACGAACACTGAAGCTTTCTTT. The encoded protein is CASSLTNTEAFF.

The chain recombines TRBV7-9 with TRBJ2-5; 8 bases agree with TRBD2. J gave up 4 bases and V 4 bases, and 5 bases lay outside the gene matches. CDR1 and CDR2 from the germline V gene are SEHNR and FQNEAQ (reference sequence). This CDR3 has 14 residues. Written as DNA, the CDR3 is TGTGCCAGCAGCTCAGCGGGAGAGTCAGAGACCCAGTACTTC. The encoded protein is CASSSAGESETQYF. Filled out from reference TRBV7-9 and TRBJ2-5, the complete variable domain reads DTGVSQNPRHKITKRGQNVTFRCDPISEHNRLYWYRQTLGQGPEFLTYFQNEAQLEKSRLLSDRFSAERPKGSFSTLEIQRTEQGDSAMYLCASSSAGESETQYFGPGTRLLVL.

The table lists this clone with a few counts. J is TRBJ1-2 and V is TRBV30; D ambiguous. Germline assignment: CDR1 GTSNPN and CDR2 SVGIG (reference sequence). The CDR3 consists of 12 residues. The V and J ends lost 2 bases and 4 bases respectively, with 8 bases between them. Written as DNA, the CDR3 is TGTGCCTGGAGTCTACGGGCCTATGGCTACACCTTC. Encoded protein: CAWSLRAYGYTF.

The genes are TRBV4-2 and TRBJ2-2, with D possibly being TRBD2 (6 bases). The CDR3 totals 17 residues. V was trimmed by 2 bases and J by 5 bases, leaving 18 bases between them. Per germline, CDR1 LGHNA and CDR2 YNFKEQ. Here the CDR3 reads CASSQTIAEGRTGELFF. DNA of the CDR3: TGTGCCAGCAGCCAAACCATAGCGGAGGGGAGGACCGGGGAGCTGTTTTTT.

The DNA of the CDR3 is TGCGCCAGCAGCTTTGGGACAGGGTTGACTGAAGCTTTCTTT. This translates into CASSFGTGLTEAFF. V usage is TRBV5-1 and J usage is TRBJ1-1, with 9 positions matching TRBD1. Germline V gives CDR1 SGHRS, CDR2 YFSETQ. Trimming took 2 bases from V and 5 from J; bases not matched to a gene: 4. The CDR3 has 14 amino acids.

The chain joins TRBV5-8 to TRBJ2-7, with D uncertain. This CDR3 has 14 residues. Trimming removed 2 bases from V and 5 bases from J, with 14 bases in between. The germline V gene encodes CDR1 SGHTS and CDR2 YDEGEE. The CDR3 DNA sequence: TGTGCCAGCAGCTTACTGGCCTATACCGACGAGCAGTACTTC. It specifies CASSLLAYTDEQYF. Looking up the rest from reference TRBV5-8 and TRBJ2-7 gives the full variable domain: EAGVTQSPTHLIKTRGQQATLRCSPISGHTSVYWYQQALGLGLQFLLWYDEGEERNRGNFPPRFSGRQFPNYSSELNVNALELEDSALYLCASSLLAYTDEQYFGPGTRLTVT.